This passage covers 28 T cell receptor beta chains from one sample sequenced in a study of T cell clonotyping in hematopoietic cell transplantation. TCRdb's copy holds only in-frame clones and misses some; the assay was immunoSEQ multiplex PCR. The profile shows about 36,000 clones, 75% to 90% of them singletons. Sequencing was carried out using peripheral blood mononuclear cells. Receptors were obtained from a woman aged 40 to 50 in good health. Some clones in this sample may be carry-over from other donors' samples.

CDR3 bases: TGTGCCAGCAGGGAGGACAGGAGTGGGGGCTACACCTTC. This translates into CASREDRSGGYTF. The chain couples TRBV6-4 to TRBJ1-2; 7 bases are shared with TRBD1. V gave up 6 bases and J gave up 8 bases; unmatched junction bases: 9. Germline CDR1 MRHNA, CDR2 SNTAGT. This CDR3 contains 13 residues.

This rearrangement joins TRBV29-1 to TRBJ2-3; tentatively, D is TRBD2 (5 bases). The V end was cut by 4 bases, the J end by 1 base, with 9 bases between. CDR3 length: 13 residues. Per germline, CDR1 SQVTM and CDR2 ANQGSEA. The CDR3 loop reads CSVVAFRTDTQYF. Written as DNA, the CDR3 is TGCAGCGTTGTAGCGTTCCGCACAGATACGCAGTATTTT.

The chain recombines TRBV30 with TRBJ1-1; D unresolved. Germline V gene data show CDR1 as GTSNPN and CDR2 as SVGIG (reference sequence). Between the trimmed V and J ends, which lost 3 bases and 5 bases, there was a span of 13 bases. The CDR3 has 13 residues. CDR3 DNA sequence: TGTGCCTGGAGCCATTTGTTGGAAACTGAAGCTTTCTTT. The encoded protein is CAWSHLLETEAFF.

The chain has TRBV4-1 and TRBJ1-3; D is unclear. The length of the CDR3 is 16 residues. Germline loops: CDR1 MGHRA, CDR2 YSYEKL. V lost 1 base and J 0 bases, leaving 10 bases between the germline ends. The CDR3 DNA follows: TGCGCCAGCAGCCAAGGCGCCAGCTTCTCTGGAAACACCATATATTTT. It encodes CASSQGASFSGNTIYF.

CDR3 bases: TGTGCCAGCACTAGCGACAGGGGGGATGCTTACGAGCAGTACTTC. This gives the protein CASTSDRGDAYEQYF. The chain combines TRBV28 with TRBJ2-7, with 9 bases fitting TRBD1. Germline V gene data show CDR1 as MDHEN and CDR2 as SYDVKM. Unmatched junction bases numbered 11, after V lost 7 bases and J lost 4 bases. The CDR3 is 15 amino acids.

This rearrangement joins TRBV30 to TRBJ2-5; no clear D gene. The J call could be wrong; TRBJ2-7 is a better fit for the DNA end. The CDR3 is made up of 11 amino acids. CDR1 GTSNPN and CDR2 SVGIG come from the germline V gene (reference sequence). The CDR3 reads CAWSAPYEQYF. In nucleotides, the CDR3 is TGTGCCTGGAGTGCCCCCTACGAGCAGTACTTC.

This clone has a single count. The genes are TRBV30 and TRBJ2-5; D remains ambiguous. The germline V gene has CDR1 GTSNPN and CDR2 SVGIG (reference sequence). The CDR3 spans 13 residues. V was shortened by 1 base and J by 5 bases, with 11 bases between the two germline ends. This CDR3 is CAWSESLAETQYF. The CDR3 DNA reads as TGTGCCTGGAGTGAAAGTCTGGCCGAGACCCAGTACTTC.

This CDR3 is CASSISTGSTEAFF. DNA for the CDR3: TGTGCCAGCAGCATATCCACAGGTTCCACTGAAGCTTTCTTT. The rearrangement uses TRBV11-2 and TRBJ1-1, with D possibly matching TRBD1 (5 bases). Germline assignment: CDR1 SGHAT and CDR2 FQNNGV. V lost 5 bases and J lost 4, with 14 bases in between. The CDR3 is 14 amino acids.

The chain recombines TRBV2 with TRBJ1-6, with D perhaps matching TRBD1 (6 bases). The CDR3 totals 15 residues. Looked up from germline, CDR1 is SNHLY and CDR2 is FYNNEI. V lost 4 bases to trimming and J lost 7 bases, with 14 bases between them. CDR3 residues: CASSVDSLDNSPLHF. DNA of the CDR3: TGTGCCAGCAGTGTGGACAGTCTCGACAATTCACCCCTCCACTTT.

The rearrangement links TRBV2 to TRBJ1-2; D gene unclear. Germline V gene data show CDR1 as SNHLY and CDR2 as FYNNEI. V lost 6 bases to trimming and J lost 8 bases, with 13 bases between them. This CDR3 spans 12 amino acids. CDR3 nucleotides: TGTGCCAGCAGCCCTCTGAGGGAAGGCTACACCTTC. This encodes CASSPLREGYTF. The variable domain in full, completed from reference TRBV2 and TRBJ1-2, reads EPEVTQTPSHQVTQMGQEVILRCVPISNHLYFYWYRQILGQKVEFLVSFYNNEISEKSEIFDDQFSVERPDGSNFTLKIRSTKLEDSAMYFCASSPLREGYTFGSGTRLTVV.

The chain couples TRBV5-1 to TRBJ1-1; a possible D gene is TRBD1 (5 bases). The ends were cut back, 4 bases at V and 1 base at J, with 11 bases in the middle. From germline, CDR1 is SGHRS and CDR2 YFSETQ. CDR3 length: 14 residues. The CDR3 protein is CASSGTTGNTEAFF. The CDR3 nucleotides are TGCGCCAGCAGCGGGACTACAGGGAACACTGAAGCTTTCTTT.

The chain uses TRBV7-2 and TRBJ1-3; D remains unclear. Germline V CDR1 and CDR2: SGHTA, FQGNSA. The CDR3 covers 13 residues. V lost 1 base and J lost 6, with 7 bases in between. The CDR3, as DNA: TGTGCCAGCAGCTTAGGCAGAGAAAACACCATATATTTT. Translating gives CASSLGRENTIYF.

The J gene is TRBJ1-1, the V gene TRBV10-3, with D unclear. Per germline, CDR1 ENHRY and CDR2 SYGVKD. Deletions cut 5 bases from V and 1 base from J, with 8 bases between. The CDR3 is made up of 13 amino acids. The CDR3 coding sequence is TGTGCCATCAGTCATACGACGAACACTGAAGCTTTCTTT. Amino acid sequence: CAISHTTNTEAFF.

V is TRBV30 and J is TRBJ2-7; the match to TRBD1 covers 7 bases. The CDR3 has 13 amino acids. The J segment lost 1 base and the V segment lost 4 bases, leaving 4 bases of the junction unmatched. Germline values: CDR1 GTSNPN, CDR2 SVGIG (reference sequence). CDR3 sequence reads: CAWTRDRSYEQYF. The CDR3 region has the DNA TGTGCCTGGACTCGGGACAGATCCTACGAGCAGTACTTC.

V is TRBV30 and J is TRBJ1-5, with a weak D call TRBD1 (5 bases). Between the trimmed V and J ends, which lost 5 bases and 8 bases, there was a span of 16 bases. The CDR3 is made up of 13 amino acids. Germline CDR1 is GTSNPN and CDR2 is SVGIG (reference sequence). The CDR3 DNA reads as TGTGCCTGGGATGGCGGGGGGAGGAAGCCCCAGCATTTT. Translated: CAWDGGGRKPQHF.

The chain joins TRBV5-1 to TRBJ2-7, with D uncertain. The germline gives CDR1 SGHRS, CDR2 YFSETQ. The CDR3 is 14 amino acids. V was cut by 4 bases and J by 6 bases, with 17 bases left in between. DNA of the CDR3: TGCGCCAGCAGCCAGGAGACCCCCAGCTTCGAGCAGTACTTC. This gives the protein CASSQETPSFEQYF.

The CDR3 protein is CASVGRYGYTF. CDR3 nucleotide sequence: TGTGCCAGCGTTGGGCGGTATGGCTACACCTTC. The chain has TRBV25-1 and TRBJ1-2, with D uncertain. Germline V CDR1 and CDR2: MGHDK, SYGVNS. V was shortened by 8 bases and J by 5 bases, with 9 bases between the two germline ends. CDR3 length equals 11 residues.

Comments on this clone: The junction shows a germline mismatch at one end, possibly a read error. The V gene is TRBV5-1, the J gene TRBJ2-6; tentatively, D is TRBD1 (5 bases). CDR1 SGHRS and CDR2 YFSETQ come from the germline V gene. This CDR3 is 14 amino acids long. The CDR3 spells CASSISGGANVLAF. The DNA of the CDR3 is TGCGCCAGCAGCATCAGTGGTGGGGCCAACGTCCTGGCTTTC. Drawing the rest from reference TRBV5-1 and TRBJ2-6, the complete variable domain is KAGVTQTPRYLIKTRGQQVTLSCSPISGHRSVSWYQQTPGQGLQFLFEYFSETQRNKGNFPGRFSGRQFSNSRSEMNVSTLELGDSALYLCASSISGGANVLAFGAGSRLTVL.

Only one count was recorded for this clone. The rearrangement joins TRBV6-5 to TRBJ1-2, with D unresolved. The CDR3 runs to 16 residues. V shed 2 bases and J shed 6 bases, with 19 bases lying between them. Looked up from germline, CDR1 is MNHEY and CDR2 is SVGAGI. This CDR3 reads CASSYTPGRGLHGYTF. The CDR3 nucleotides read TGTGCCAGCAGTTACACCCCGGGTCGAGGGCTGCATGGCTACACCTTC.

The rearrangement links TRBV5-1 to TRBJ2-6; possibly TRBD1 for D (6 bases). The CDR3 contains 16 residues. CDR1 and CDR2 (germline): SGHRS, YFSETQ. V was pared by 4 bases and J by 2 bases, with 13 bases between. CDR3 amino acids: CASSDLTGTGANVLTF. The CDR3 coding sequence is TGCGCCAGCAGCGACCTCACAGGGACTGGGGCCAACGTCCTGACTTTC.

Notes on this clone: The junction differs from germline at one of its ends, possibly a read error. V and J are TRBV14 and TRBJ1-3; D is unresolved. Looked up from germline, CDR1 is SGHDN and CDR2 is FVKESK. The CDR3 loop spans 14 amino acids. The CDR3 nucleotides are TGTGCCAGTAGCCGTTTCGAACGTGGAAACACCATATATTTT. Its protein is CASSRFERGNTIYF. Looking up the rest from reference TRBV14 and TRBJ1-3 gives the full variable domain: EAGVTQFPSHSVIEKGQTVTLRCDPISGHDNLYWYRRVMGKEIKFLLHFVKESKQDESGMPNNRFLAERTGGTYSTLKVQPAELEDSGVYFCASSRFERGNTIYFGEGSWLTVV.

The chain couples TRBV2 to TRBJ2-7; D may be TRBD2 (5 bases). Germline lookup yields CDR1 SNHLY and CDR2 FYNNEI. The CDR3 contains 14 residues. Trimming stripped 10 bases from V and 4 bases from J, with 20 bases between. The CDR3 region is CATKRSGGNYEQYF. DNA of the CDR3: TGTGCCACCAAGCGGTCTGGCGGTAATTACGAGCAGTACTTC.

The V gene is TRBV5-1, the J gene TRBJ1-4; D not resolved. Trimming removed 5 bases at V and 1 base at J, with 6 bases between. From germline, CDR1 is SGHRS and CDR2 YFSETQ. This CDR3 has 13 amino acids. The CDR3 protein is CASSGQTNEKLFF. CDR3 DNA sequence: TGCGCCAGCAGTGGTCAAACTAATGAAAAACTGTTTTTT.

The chain recombines TRBV7-3 with TRBJ1-5; 7 bases fit TRBD1. The CDR3 runs to 14 residues. J gave up 8 bases and V 5 bases, and 9 bases lay outside the gene matches. Germline V gene sequence: CDR1 SGHTA, CDR2 FQGTGA. CDR3 sequence: CASSPTGTEEPQHF. The CDR3 bases are TGTGCCAGCAGCCCGACAGGGACCGAGGAGCCCCAGCATTTT.

The chain has TRBV5-1 and TRBJ2-7, with 9 bases identical to TRBD1. The CDR3 consists of 15 residues. V shed 3 bases and J 3 bases; nucleotides not matched to a gene: 7. CDR1 is SGHRS and CDR2 is YFSETQ in the germline V gene. Written as DNA, the CDR3 is TGCGCCAGCAGCTGGACCGGGACAGGGTTCTACGAGCAGTACTTC. Amino acids: CASSWTGTGFYEQYF.

The rearrangement uses TRBV7-9 and TRBJ1-1, with 8 positions matching TRBD1. The CDR3 is 14 amino acids. The ends lost 6 bases at V and 4 bases at J; junction bases unmatched: 7. CDR1 is SEHNR, CDR2 FQNEAQ, per germline (reference sequence). The CDR3 DNA reads TGTGCCAGCAGTCCACCGACAGGGGTCACTGAAGCTTTCTTT. Protein product: CASSPPTGVTEAFF.

The chain links TRBV5-1 to TRBJ2-3; 9 bases align to TRBD2. The length of the CDR3 is 14 residues. Germline CDR1 and CDR2: SGHRS and YFSETQ. Trimming at V came to 4 bases and at J to 3 bases, leaving 3 bases not matched to a gene. The CDR3 DNA is TGCGCCAGCAGCGTGGGACTAGCTACAGATACGCAGTATTTT. This gives the protein CASSVGLATDTQYF.

In DNA form, the CDR3 reads TGTGCCTGGAGGGCAGGGATCGACGAGCAGTACTTC. It codes for CAWRAGIDEQYF. This chain connects TRBV30 to TRBJ2-7; TRBD1 is a possible D gene (5 bases). Between the trimmed V and J ends, which lost 3 bases and 5 bases, there was a span of 11 bases. Germline V gives CDR1 GTSNPN, CDR2 SVGIG (reference sequence). The CDR3 runs to 12 residues.